This entry features one T cell receptor (beta chain) sequence. Its cognate antigen has yet to be identified. Base quality data are lacking; no much larger clone is found one base away. These data originate in a study of control samples from healthy donors and cancer patients (dated by TCRdb to the early 2020s). Deletion took 1 base off V and 0 bases off J, with a span of 7 bases between the germline ends. CDR1 and CDR2, per the germline V gene, are MNHNS and SASEGT. Its CDR3 holds 15 amino acids, cysteine through phenylalanine. Only the CDR3 DNA is retained, 45 bases long and in frame from the first base. Library method: the immunoSEQ multiplex PCR assay. TCRdb took over this immuneACCESS table, retaining in-frame rearrangements with V and J assigned. Such tables are incomplete; in checked studies, under half of the missing clones stem from an unresolved V gene, and the remainder is unexplained. The sample table contains over 200,000 clones; only one count was recorded for about 80% of them. About an eighth of the sample is held by the ten biggest clonotypes.

This clonotype was sampled from a woman aged 55-70 years with lung cancer. The specimen sequenced was PBMCs. The sequence is built from TRBV6-1 and TRBJ2-1; TRBD1 is possibly the D segment (5 matching bases). The CDR3 region has the sequence CASSEGTISYNEQFF. Here is the DNA: TGTGCCAGCAGTGAAGGGACAATCTCCTACAATGAGCAGTTCTTC.